Following are 4 T cell receptor beta chains from one sample sequenced in a study of shared clonotypes between healthy human individuals. Repertoires were generated with immunoSEQ multiplex PCR, while TCRdb's copy carries only in-frame clones and drops some. Of about 610,000 clones in the sample, more than 95% were seen once. The sequenced sample was naive CD4+ T cells sorted from blood. Subset: CD45RA+ positively selected. These TCRs come from a young woman in good health.

V gene TRBV5-6 combines with J gene TRBJ1-2; perhaps TRBD1 as D (6 bases). Germline V gene data show CDR1 as SGHDT and CDR2 as YYEEEE. This CDR3 spans 15 amino acids. Trimming removed 4 bases from V and 2 bases from J, with 15 bases in between. DNA for the CDR3: TGTGCCAGCAGCGACACGTTGGGACAAAACTATGGCTACACCTTC. Amino acid sequence: CASSDTLGQNYGYTF.

The chain uses TRBV10-1 and TRBJ2-3, with D possibly matching TRBD1 (6 bases). The V end was cut by 5 bases, the J end by 2 bases, with 11 bases between. The CDR3 contains 14 residues. CDR1 is WNHNN, CDR2 SYGVQD, per germline (reference sequence). The CDR3 is CASSQGSNTDTQYF. The CDR3 DNA reads TGCGCCAGCAGTCAGGGGTCAAACACAGATACGCAGTATTTT.

This clone has a single count. The J gene is TRBJ2-1, the V gene TRBV6-4, with 10 nucleotides matching TRBD2. Trimming removed 6 bases from V and 8 bases from J; junction bases left unmatched: 10. CDR1 is MRHNA and CDR2 is SNTAGT in the germline V gene. This CDR3 region has 15 residues. The CDR3 here is CASRLGSSGGDEQFF. The DNA of the CDR3 is TGTGCCAGCAGATTGGGATCTAGCGGGGGTGATGAGCAGTTCTTC.

The gene calls are TRBV5-1 and TRBJ1-6; no clear D gene. CDR3 length equals 13 residues. With 3 bases removed from V and 5 bases from J, the gap between germline ends came to 6 bases. The V gene's germline CDR1 is SGHRS and CDR2 YFSETQ. The CDR3 protein is CASSYGNNSPLHF. The CDR3 DNA is TGCGCCAGCAGCTACGGGAATAATTCACCCCTCCACTTT.